The 14 T cell receptor beta chains listed next were all sequenced from one sample in a study of T-cell reconstitution after alpha-beta-depleted transplantation in children. Library preparation (for TCRbeta) was performed with unique molecular identifiers. TCRdb reprocessed the PCR reads via MiXCR and lists one record per CDR3 protein. The data contain about 1,000,000 distinct CDR3 sequences, about 31% of them seen just once; the ten biggest clones take up over 25%. This specimen was PBMCs, mostly from graft donor cells, taken 360 days after TCRalphabeta/CD19-depleted stem cell transplant. The receptors stem from a boy younger than two who had a stem cell transplant for SCID, so the T cells may come from the graft donor.

This clonotype was picked up a small number of times. The V call is TRBV3-1, the J call TRBJ2-7, with 10 bases matching TRBD1. Germline V CDR1 and CDR2: LGHDT, YNNKEL (reference sequence). After removal of 3 bases from V and 2 bases from J, the junction contained 4 bases not matched to a gene. This CDR3 has 15 amino acids. Here the CDR3 DNA reads TGTGCCAGCAGCCACTTGACAGGGGGCACCTACGAGCAGTACTTC. Amino acid sequence: CASSHLTGGTYEQYF.

This clonotype came up a few times. The genes are TRBV7-9 and TRBJ1-2, with no clear D. V gave up 2 bases and J gave up 4 bases, with 17 bases separating them. This CDR3 region has 16 residues. Germline CDR1 reads SEHNR; CDR2 reads FQNEAQ (reference sequence). CDR3 sequence reads: CASSLSSGEGAYGYTF. In DNA form, the CDR3 reads TGTGCCAGCAGCTTATCTTCTGGGGAGGGTGCCTATGGCTACACCTTC. Supplemented by reference TRBV7-9 and TRBJ1-2, the full variable domain reads DTGVSQNPRHKITKRGQNVTFRCDPISEHNRLYWYRQTLGQGPEFLTYFQNEAQLEKSRLLSDRFSAERPKGSFSTLEIQRTEQGDSAMYLCASSLSSGEGAYGYTFGSGTRLTVV.

This chain uses TRBV5-1 with TRBJ1-1; no firm D call. CDR1 and CDR2 (germline): SGHRS, YFSETQ. The CDR3 length is 15 residues. Trimming left V 0 bases short and J 6 bases short, with 15 bases between. Here the CDR3 reads CASSLASLTGSEAFF. In DNA form, the CDR3 reads TGCGCCAGCAGCTTGGCCTCTTTGACTGGTTCTGAAGCTTTCTTT.

The rearrangement joins TRBV12-3 or TRBV12-4 to TRBJ2-1, with D tentatively TRBD1 or TRBD2 (6 bases each). Trimming pared 6 bases from V and 3 bases from J, leaving 15 bases between. The CDR3 spans 15 residues. In DNA form, the CDR3 reads TGTGCCAGCAGGCCTCCGGGGGCGTACTACAATGAGCAGTTCTTC. Its protein is CASRPPGAYYNEQFF.

V and J are TRBV11-1 and TRBJ2-2; 11 bases map to TRBD2. Germline lookup yields CDR1 SGHAT and CDR2 FQDESV (reference sequence). With 6 bases clipped from V and 7 bases from J, the junction kept 10 bases outside the gene matches. This CDR3 has 16 residues. The CDR3 DNA reads as TGTGCCAGCAGTCCCCGACTAGCGGGGAGGAACGGGGAGCTGTTTTTT. It encodes CASSPRLAGRNGELFF.

This clonotype was recorded a few times. This sequence joins TRBV28 and TRBJ2-1; D may be TRBD2 (5 bases). V lost 5 bases to trimming and J lost 4 bases, with 12 bases between them. Germline V CDR1 and CDR2: MDHEN, SYDVKM. CDR3 length equals 14 residues. The CDR3 spells CASSVLGKYNEQFF. As DNA, the CDR3 is TGTGCCAGCAGTGTACTAGGGAAGTACAATGAGCAGTTCTTC.

The rearrangement uses TRBV6-1 and TRBJ2-1; possible D gene TRBD2, 6 bases. Per germline, CDR1 MNHNS and CDR2 SASEGT. V lost 7 bases and J 4 bases, leaving 17 bases between the germline ends. CDR3 length equals 15 residues. CDR3 amino acids: CASIGSGSLYNEQFF. For the CDR3, the DNA is TGTGCCAGCATTGGTAGCGGTTCCCTTTACAATGAGCAGTTCTTC.

This clonotype has just a few counts. The rearrangement links TRBV10-3 to TRBJ2-7; D may be TRBD2 (6 bases). Trimming took off 10 bases at V and 7 bases at J, with 14 bases between the two ends. There are 11 residues in the CDR3. Per germline, CDR1 ENHRY and CDR2 SYGVKD. CDR3 sequence (DNA): TGTGCCACCCGGGGACTGGGAGAGCAGTACTTC. Translation gives CATRGLGEQYF.

The CDR3 loop is CATMGGNTGELFF. In DNA form, the CDR3 reads TGTGCAACAATGGGGGGGAACACCGGGGAGCTGTTTTTT. The V gene is TRBV6-2 or TRBV6-3, the J gene TRBJ2-2; perhaps TRBD2 as D (6 bases). The CDR3 spans 13 residues. CDR1 is MNHEY and CDR2 is SVGEGT in the germline V gene.

This clonotype has only a few counts. The chain carries TRBV6-4 and TRBJ2-1; the D call may be TRBD1 or TRBD2 (5 bases each). The ends were cut back, 5 bases at V and 0 bases at J, with 26 bases in the middle. The CDR3 loop spans 20 amino acids. CDR1 MRHNA and CDR2 SNTAGT come from the germline V gene. CDR3 DNA sequence: TGTGCCAGCAGTCCCTATGGGTTAACCGGGACGGAGAGCTCCTACAATGAGCAGTTCTTC. This encodes CASSPYGLTGTESSYNEQFF.

Many counts were recorded for this clonotype. The rearrangement links TRBV2 to TRBJ2-1, with D perhaps matching TRBD1 (6 bases). The CDR3 is 13 residues long. Germline V gene lookup returns CDR1 SNHLY and CDR2 FYNNEI. Trimming cost V 3 bases and J 6 bases, with 9 bases left between them. In DNA form, the CDR3 reads TGTGCCAGCAGTGATGCAGGGGTCAATGAGCAGTTCTTC. It codes for CASSDAGVNEQFF.

This clonotype has at least ten counts. This chain joins TRBV5-1 and TRBJ2-5; 7 positions match TRBD1. The V segment lost 3 bases and the J segment 1 base; nucleotides outside the gene matches: 6. Germline CDR1 reads SGHRS; CDR2 reads YFSETQ. CDR3 length: 15 residues. This CDR3 reads CASSSLGTAQETQYF. The CDR3 bases are TGCGCCAGCAGCTCACTCGGGACAGCCCAAGAGACCCAGTACTTC.

This clonotype was found a few times. The chain is built from TRBV5-5 and TRBJ2-3; D is unresolved. The V and J ends lost 1 base and 4 bases respectively, with 10 bases between them. Germline V lookup: CDR1 SGHKS, CDR2 YYEKEE (reference sequence). The length of the CDR3 is 14 residues. CDR3 in amino acids: CASSLLTSSDTQYF. CDR3 sequence (DNA): TGTGCCAGCAGCTTGTTGACAAGCTCAGATACGCAGTATTTT. Full variable domain (rest looked up from reference TRBV5-5 and TRBJ2-3): DAGVTQSPTHLIKTRGQQVTLRCSPISGHKSVSWYQQVLGQGPQFIFQYYEKEERGRGNFPDRFSARQFPNYSSELNVNALLLGDSALYLCASSLLTSSDTQYFGPGTRLTVL.

J is TRBJ2-7 and V is TRBV6-2 or TRBV6-3, with D possibly being TRBD1 or TRBD2 (5 bases each). V lost 2 bases and J lost 3, with 11 bases in between. Germline V CDR1 and CDR2: MNHEY, SVGEGT. The CDR3 length is 14 residues. CDR3 sequence reads: CASSYLRGVYEQYF. The DNA of the CDR3 is TGTGCCAGCAGTTACCTGAGGGGAGTCTACGAGCAGTACTTC.